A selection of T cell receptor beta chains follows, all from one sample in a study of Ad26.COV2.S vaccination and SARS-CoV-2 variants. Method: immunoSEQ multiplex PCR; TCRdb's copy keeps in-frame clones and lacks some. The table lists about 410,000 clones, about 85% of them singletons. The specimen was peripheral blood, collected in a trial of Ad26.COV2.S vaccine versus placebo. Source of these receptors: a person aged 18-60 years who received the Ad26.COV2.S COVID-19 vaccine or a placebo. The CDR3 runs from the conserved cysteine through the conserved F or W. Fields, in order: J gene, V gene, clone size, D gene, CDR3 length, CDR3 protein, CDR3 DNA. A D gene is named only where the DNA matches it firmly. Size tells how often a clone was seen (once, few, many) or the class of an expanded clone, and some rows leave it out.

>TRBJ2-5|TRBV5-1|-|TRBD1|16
CASSLPDRAGRETQYF
TGCGCCAGCAGCCTACCCGACAGGGCTGGTAGAGAGACCCAGTACTTC
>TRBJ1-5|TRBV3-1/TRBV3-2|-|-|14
CASSQGAGEQPQHF
TGTGCCAGCAGCCAAGGGGCAGGCGAACAGCCCCAGCATTTT
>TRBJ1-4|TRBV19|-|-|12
CASSIQGEKLFF
TGTGCCAGTAGTATACAGGGTGAAAAACTGTTTTTT
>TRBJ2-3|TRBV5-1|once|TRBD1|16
CASSFNRPDRGDTQYF
TGCGCCAGCAGCTTCAATCGCCCGGACAGGGGAGATACGCAGTATTTT
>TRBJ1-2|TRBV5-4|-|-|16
CASSSPSGQSNYGYTF
TGTGCCAGCAGCTCCCCCTCCGGACAGTCTAACTATGGCTACACCTTC
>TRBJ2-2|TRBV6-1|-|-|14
CASSEDQGSGELFF
TGTGCCAGCAGTGAAGACCAGGGCTCCGGGGAGCTGTTTTTT
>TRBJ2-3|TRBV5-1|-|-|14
CASSLVQGADTQYF
TGCGCCAGCAGCTTGGTGCAGGGCGCAGATACGCAGTATTTT
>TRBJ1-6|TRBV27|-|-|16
CASLERTPNINSPLHF
TGTGCCAGCTTAGAACGGACACCTAATATAAATTCACCCCTCCACTTT
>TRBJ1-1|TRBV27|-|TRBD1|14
CASSLSGQGPEAFF
TGTGCCAGCAGTTTAAGCGGACAGGGTCCGGAAGCTTTCTTT
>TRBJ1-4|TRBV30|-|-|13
CAWRNSVYEKLFF
TGTGCCTGGAGAAATAGTGTCTATGAAAAACTGTTTTTT
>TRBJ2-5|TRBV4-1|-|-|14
CASSQGGPTETQYF
TGCGCCAGCAGCCAAGGAGGGCCTACGGAGACCCAGTACTTC
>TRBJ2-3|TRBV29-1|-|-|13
CSVRGGDTDTQYF
TGCAGCGTTAGGGGCGGAGACACAGATACGCAGTATTTT
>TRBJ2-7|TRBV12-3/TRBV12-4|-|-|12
CASSPGHYEQYF
TGTGCCAGCAGTCCCGGACACTACGAGCAGTACTTC
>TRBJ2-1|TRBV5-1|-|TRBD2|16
CASSLEARGGQNEQFF
TGCGCCAGCAGCTTGGAGGCGCGGGGGGGCCAAAATGAGCAGTTCTTC
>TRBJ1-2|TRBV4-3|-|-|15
CASSQRHLANYGYTF
TGCGCCAGCAGCCAAAGACATTTAGCTAACTATGGCTACACCTTC
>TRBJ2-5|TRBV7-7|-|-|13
CASSLAAPEAQYF
TGTGCCAGCAGCTTAGCAGCCCCCGAGGCCCAGTACTTC
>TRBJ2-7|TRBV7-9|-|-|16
CASSQGGEGLTYEQYF
TGTGCCAGCAGTCAGGGGGGTGAGGGACTTACCTACGAGCAGTACTTC
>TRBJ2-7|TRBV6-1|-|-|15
CASSEFQDVSYEQYF
TGTGCCAGCAGTGAATTCCAGGATGTGTCCTACGAGCAGTACTTC
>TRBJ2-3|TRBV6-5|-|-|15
CASSYSGHPTDTQYF
TGTGCCAGCAGTTACTCGGGACACCCCACAGATACGCAGTATTTT
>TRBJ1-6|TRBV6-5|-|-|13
CASSYTQGLPLHF
TGTGCCAGCAGTTACACCCAGGGGTTACCCCTCCACTTT
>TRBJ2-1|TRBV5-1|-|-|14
CASSLGEAYNEQFF
TGCGCCAGCAGCTTGGGAGAAGCCTACAATGAGCAGTTCTTC
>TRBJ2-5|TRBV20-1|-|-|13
CSASFATQETQYF
TGCAGTGCTAGTTTTGCTACTCAAGAGACCCAGTACTTC
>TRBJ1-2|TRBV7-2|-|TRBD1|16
CASSTTSRQGDYGYTF
TGTGCCAGCAGCACGACCAGCAGACAGGGTGACTATGGCTACACCTTC
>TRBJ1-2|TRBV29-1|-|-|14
CSVLLGGEHYGYTF
TGCAGCGTCCTATTGGGTGGGGAGCACTATGGCTACACCTTC
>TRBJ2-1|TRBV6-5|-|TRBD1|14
CASSYRGPSSEQFF
TGTGCCAGCTCCTACAGGGGGCCCTCCTCAGAGCAGTTCTTC
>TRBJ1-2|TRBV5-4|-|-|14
CASSLMGGNYGYTF
TGTGCCAGCAGCCTTATGGGGGGAAACTATGGCTACACCTTC
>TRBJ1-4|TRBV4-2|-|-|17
CASSQEISGRGNEKLFF
TGTGCCAGCAGCCAAGAAATATCGGGACGGGGGAATGAAAAACTGTTTTTT
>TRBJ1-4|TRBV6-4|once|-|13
CATGGGGYEKLFF
TGTGCCACCGGCGGGGGAGGGTACGAAAAACTGTTTTTT
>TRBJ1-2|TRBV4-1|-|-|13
CASSQGTGYGYTF
TGCGCCAGCAGCCAAGGTACAGGATATGGCTACACCTTC
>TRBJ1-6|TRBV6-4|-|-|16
CASSEAGWGQDSPLHF
TGTGCCAGCAGTGAGGCGGGGTGGGGGCAAGATTCACCCCTCCACTTT
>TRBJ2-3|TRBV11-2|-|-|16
CASSLFEGGHTDTQYF
TGTGCCAGCAGCTTATTTGAGGGGGGGCACACAGATACGCAGTATTTT
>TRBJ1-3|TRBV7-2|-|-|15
CASSSGAGPGNTIYF
TGTGCCAGCAGCTCCGGGGCAGGGCCAGGAAACACCATATATTTT
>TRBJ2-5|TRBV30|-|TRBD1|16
CAWSSGTGFRQETQYF
TGTGCCTGGAGTTCCGGGACAGGGTTCCGTCAAGAGACCCAGTACTTC
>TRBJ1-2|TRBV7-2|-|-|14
CASSLRKLGLGYTF
TGTGCCAGCAGCCTAAGAAAGTTGGGATTGGGCTACACCTTC
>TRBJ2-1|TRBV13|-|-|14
CASRNTGLVNEQFF
TGTGCCAGCAGGAACACGGGGCTAGTCAATGAGCAGTTCTTC
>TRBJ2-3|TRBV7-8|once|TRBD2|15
CASSQKRGGRDTQYF
TGTGCCAGCAGCCAAAAACGGGGGGGCCGAGATACGCAGTATTTT
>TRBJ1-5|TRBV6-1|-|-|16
CASSESPYFSNQPQHF
TGTGCCAGCAGTGAGTCCCCATATTTTAGCAATCAGCCCCAGCATTTT
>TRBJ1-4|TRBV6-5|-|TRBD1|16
CASSYFRDRVPEKLFF
TGTGCCAGCAGTTACTTCCGGGACAGGGTTCCTGAAAAACTGTTTTTT
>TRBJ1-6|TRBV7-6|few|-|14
CASSLGTANSPLHF
TGTGCCAGCAGCTTAGGTACCGCTAATTCACCCCTCCACTTT
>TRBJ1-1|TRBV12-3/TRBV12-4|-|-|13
CASSLIGGTEAFF
TGTGCCAGCAGTTTAATAGGGGGCACTGAAGCTTTCTTT
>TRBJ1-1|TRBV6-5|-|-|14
CASSSWEVNTEAFF
TGTGCCAGCAGTTCCTGGGAGGTGAACACTGAAGCTTTCTTT
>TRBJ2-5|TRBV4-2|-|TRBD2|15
CASSLGLAGEETQYF
TGTGCCAGCAGCTTAGGACTAGCGGGGGAGGAGACCCAGTACTTC